This TCR beta chain is from a study of human CD8 memory T cell subsets. Study conclusions and caveats: Stem-like memory and precursor exhausted T cells were similarly highly diverse; effector memory cells were not.

Regarding this clonotype: The antigen is unknown.

The source of the PBMC was buffy coats of healthy donors. The authors enriched total CD8+ T cells by negative magnetic separation. Preparation of the TCR beta libraries relied on UMI-labeled 5' RACE. Following a re-call of the 5' RACE reads, TCRdb has one entry per CDR3 protein and lacks DNA. This table lists roughly 5,700 distinct CDR3 sequences. The CDR3 contains 13 residues. The V gene's germline CDR1 is SNHLY and CDR2 FYNNEI. The specimen sequenced was CD8+ effector memory T cells (TEM) sorted from PBMCs. Subset noted: effector memory CD8 T cells, CCR7- CD45RO+ CD95+. This sequence joins TRBV2 and TRBJ2-7; TCRdb lists TRBD1, though no DNA is available to test this call. The clonotype originates from a human donor in good health. CDR3 amino acids: CASTRSDSYEQYF.